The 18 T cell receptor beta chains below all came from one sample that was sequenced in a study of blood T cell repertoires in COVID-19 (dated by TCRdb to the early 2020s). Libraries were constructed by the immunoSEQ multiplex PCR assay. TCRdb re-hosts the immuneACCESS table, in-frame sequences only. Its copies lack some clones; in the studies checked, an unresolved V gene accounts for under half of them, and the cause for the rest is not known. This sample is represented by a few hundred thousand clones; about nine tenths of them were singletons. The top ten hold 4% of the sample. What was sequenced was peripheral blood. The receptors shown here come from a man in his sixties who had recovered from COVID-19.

The CDR3 DNA sequence: TGCGCCAGCAGCCAAGATACTGGGGGCTGGAGTCAGCCCCAGCATTTT. Encoded protein: CASSQDTGGWSQPQHF. This sequence joins TRBV4-1 and TRBJ1-5; TRBD1 is a possible D gene (6 bases). This CDR3 spans 16 amino acids. V lost 0 bases and J 6 bases, leaving 15 bases between the germline ends. The germline V gene has CDR1 MGHRA and CDR2 YSYEKL.

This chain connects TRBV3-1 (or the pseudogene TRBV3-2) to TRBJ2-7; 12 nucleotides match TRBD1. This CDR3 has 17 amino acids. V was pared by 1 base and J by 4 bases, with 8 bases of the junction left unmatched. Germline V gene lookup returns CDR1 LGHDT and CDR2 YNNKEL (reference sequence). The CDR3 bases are TGTGCCAGCAGCCAAGGACTGCGGGGACAGGGGGCTTACGAGCAGTACTTC. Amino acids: CASSQGLRGQGAYEQYF.

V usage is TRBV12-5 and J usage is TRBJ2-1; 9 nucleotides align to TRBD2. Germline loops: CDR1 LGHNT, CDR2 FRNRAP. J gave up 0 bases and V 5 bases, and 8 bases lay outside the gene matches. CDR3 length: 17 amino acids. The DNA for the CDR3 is TGTGCTAGTGGTCCGGCTAGCGGGGTGCTCTCCTACAATGAGCAGTTCTTC. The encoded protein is CASGPASGVLSYNEQFF. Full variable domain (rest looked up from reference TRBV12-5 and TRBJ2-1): DARVTQTPRHKVTEMGQEVTMRCQPILGHNTVFWYRQTMMQGLELLAYFRNRAPLDDSGMPKDRFSAEMPDATLATLKIQPSEPRDSAVYFCASGPASGVLSYNEQFFGPGTRLTVL.

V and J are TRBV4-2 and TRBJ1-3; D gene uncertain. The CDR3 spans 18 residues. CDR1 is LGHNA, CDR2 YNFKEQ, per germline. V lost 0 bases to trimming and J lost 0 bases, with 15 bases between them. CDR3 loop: CASSQEGTNLGSGNTIYF. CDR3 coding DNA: TGTGCCAGCAGCCAAGAGGGCACCAACCTCGGCTCTGGAAACACCATATATTTT.

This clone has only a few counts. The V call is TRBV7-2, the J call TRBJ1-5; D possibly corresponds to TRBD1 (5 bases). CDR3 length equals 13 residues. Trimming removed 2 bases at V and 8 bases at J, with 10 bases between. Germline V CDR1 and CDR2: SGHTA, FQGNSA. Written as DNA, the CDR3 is TGTGCCAGCAGCTTAAGCAGGGTGAAGCCCCAGCATTTT. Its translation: CASSLSRVKPQHF.

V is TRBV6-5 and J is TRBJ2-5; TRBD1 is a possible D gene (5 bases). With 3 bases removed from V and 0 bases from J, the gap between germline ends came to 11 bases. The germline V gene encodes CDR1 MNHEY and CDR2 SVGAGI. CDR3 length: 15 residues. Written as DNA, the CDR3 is TGTGCCAGCAGTTATCAGGGCAGAGACCAAGAGACCCAGTACTTC. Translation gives CASSYQGRDQETQYF.

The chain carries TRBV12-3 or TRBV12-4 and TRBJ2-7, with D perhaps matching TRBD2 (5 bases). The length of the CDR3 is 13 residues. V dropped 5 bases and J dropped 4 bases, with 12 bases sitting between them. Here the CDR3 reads CASSLIGVYEQYF. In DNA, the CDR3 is TGTGCCAGCAGTCTCATCGGGGTATACGAGCAGTACTTC.

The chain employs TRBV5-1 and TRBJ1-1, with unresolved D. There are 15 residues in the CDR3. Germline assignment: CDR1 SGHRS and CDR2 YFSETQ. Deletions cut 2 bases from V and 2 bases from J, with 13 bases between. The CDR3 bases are TGCGCCAGCAGCTTAATCGAACATCTCAACACTGAAGCTTTCTTT. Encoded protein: CASSLIEHLNTEAFF. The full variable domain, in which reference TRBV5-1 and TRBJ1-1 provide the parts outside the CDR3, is KAGVTQTPRYLIKTRGQQVTLSCSPISGHRSVSWYQQTPGQGLQFLFEYFSETQRNKGNFPGRFSGRQFSNSRSEMNVSTLELGDSALYLCASSLIEHLNTEAFFGQGTRLTVV.

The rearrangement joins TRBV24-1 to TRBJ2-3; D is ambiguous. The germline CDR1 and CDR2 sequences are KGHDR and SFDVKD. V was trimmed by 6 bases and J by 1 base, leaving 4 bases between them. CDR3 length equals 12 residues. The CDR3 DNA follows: TGTGCCACCAGTCAGGGCACAGATACGCAGTATTTT. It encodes CATSQGTDTQYF.

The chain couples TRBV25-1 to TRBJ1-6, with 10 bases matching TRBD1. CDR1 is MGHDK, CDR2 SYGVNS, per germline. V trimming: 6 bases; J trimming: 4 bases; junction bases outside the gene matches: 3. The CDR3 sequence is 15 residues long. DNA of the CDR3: TGTGCCAGCAGGGGGGACAGGGGTTATAATTCACCCCTCCACTTT. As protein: CASRGDRGYNSPLHF.

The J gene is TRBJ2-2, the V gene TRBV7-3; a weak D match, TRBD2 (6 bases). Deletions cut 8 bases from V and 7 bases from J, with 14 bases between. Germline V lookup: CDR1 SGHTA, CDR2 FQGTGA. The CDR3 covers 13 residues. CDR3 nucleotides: TGTGCCAGCGGCAGGAGGGCTTTCGGGGAGCTGTTTTTT. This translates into CASGRRAFGELFF.

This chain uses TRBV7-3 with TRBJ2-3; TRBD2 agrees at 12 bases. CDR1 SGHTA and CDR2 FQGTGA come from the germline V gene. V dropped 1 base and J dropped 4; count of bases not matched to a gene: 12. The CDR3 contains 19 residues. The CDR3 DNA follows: TGTGCCAGCAGCTTAAAGCCCCGGCTAGCGGGGGGGCAGTCAGATACGCAGTATTTT. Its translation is CASSLKPRLAGGQSDTQYF.

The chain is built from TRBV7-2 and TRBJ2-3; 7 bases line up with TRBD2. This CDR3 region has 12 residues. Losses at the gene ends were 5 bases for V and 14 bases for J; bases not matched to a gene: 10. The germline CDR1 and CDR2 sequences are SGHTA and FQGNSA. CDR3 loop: CASSLNPGGMYF. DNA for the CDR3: TGTGCCAGCAGCCTAAACCCGGGGGGAATGTATTTT.

CDR3 DNA sequence: TGTGCCAGCAACCAGCCTGGGCAGCCGAACACCGGGGAGCTGTTTTTT. The encoded protein is CASNQPGQPNTGELFF. The chain carries TRBV7-9 and TRBJ2-2; D is uncertain. V lost 7 bases and J 0 bases, leaving 15 bases between the germline ends. The CDR3 has 16 residues. Germline V gene sequence: CDR1 SEHNR, CDR2 FQNEAQ (reference sequence).

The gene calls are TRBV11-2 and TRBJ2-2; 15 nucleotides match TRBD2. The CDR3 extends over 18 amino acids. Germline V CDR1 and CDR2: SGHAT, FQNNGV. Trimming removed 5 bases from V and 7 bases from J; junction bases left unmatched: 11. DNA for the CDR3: TGTGCCAGCAGCCAAACACGGACTAGCGGGGGGGCGGGCGGGGAGCTGTTTTTT. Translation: CASSQTRTSGGAGGELFF.

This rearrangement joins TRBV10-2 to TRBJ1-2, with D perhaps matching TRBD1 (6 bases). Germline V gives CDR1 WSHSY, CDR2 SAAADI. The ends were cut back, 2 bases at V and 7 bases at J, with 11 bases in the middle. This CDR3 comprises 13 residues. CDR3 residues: CASSEAGASGYTF. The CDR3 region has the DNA TGCGCCAGCAGTGAGGCAGGGGCAAGTGGCTACACCTTC.

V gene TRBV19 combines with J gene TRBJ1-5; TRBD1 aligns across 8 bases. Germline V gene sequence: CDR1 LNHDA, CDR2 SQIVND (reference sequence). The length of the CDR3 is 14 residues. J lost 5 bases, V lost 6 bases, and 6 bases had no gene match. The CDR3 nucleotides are TGTGCCAGTAGGGGGGACAGGAGTCATCAGCCCCAGCATTTT. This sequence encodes CASRGDRSHQPQHF.

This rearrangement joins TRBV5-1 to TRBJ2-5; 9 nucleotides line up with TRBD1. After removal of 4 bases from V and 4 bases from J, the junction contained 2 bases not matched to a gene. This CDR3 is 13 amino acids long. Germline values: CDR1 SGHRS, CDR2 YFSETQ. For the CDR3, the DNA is TGCGCCAGCAGCCCGACAGGGGGAGAGACCCAGTACTTC. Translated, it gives CASSPTGGETQYF.